The 5 T cell receptor beta chains below come from one sample, sequenced in a study of control samples from healthy donors and cancer patients. Some clones are missing from TCRdb's copy, which holds only in-frame ones; the method was immunoSEQ multiplex PCR. The sample carries 150,000 to 200,000 clones, around 88% recorded once. The specimen was blood. The receptors shown here come from a woman aged 25 to 45 in good health.

The rearrangement uses TRBV13 and TRBJ1-2; no clear D gene. Trimming cost V 0 bases and J 3 bases, with 5 bases left between them. From germline, CDR1 is PRHDT and CDR2 FYEKMQ (reference sequence). The CDR3 totals 13 residues. The CDR3 bases are TGTGCCAGCAGCTTAGGAGCGTACTATGGCTACACCTTC. Amino acids: CASSLGAYYGYTF.

The chain carries TRBV5-1 and TRBJ1-1; possibly TRBD1 for D (5 bases). The CDR3 is 14 residues long. Germline CDR1 SGHRS, CDR2 YFSETQ. The V end was cut by 1 base, the J end by 4 bases, with 11 bases between. The CDR3 here is CASSLSDITTEAFF. In DNA form, the CDR3 reads TGCGCCAGCAGCTTGTCGGACATAACCACTGAAGCTTTCTTT. Looking up the rest from reference TRBV5-1 and TRBJ1-1 gives the full variable domain: KAGVTQTPRYLIKTRGQQVTLSCSPISGHRSVSWYQQTPGQGLQFLFEYFSETQRNKGNFPGRFSGRQFSNSRSEMNVSTLELGDSALYLCASSLSDITTEAFFGQGTRLTVV.

The sample holds one count of this clone. V and J are TRBV27 and TRBJ1-4, with 7 bases that match TRBD1. CDR1 is MNHEY, CDR2 SMNVEV, per germline (reference sequence). V dropped 5 bases and J dropped 3; count of bases not matched to a gene: 6. The CDR3 contains 15 residues. As DNA, the CDR3 is TGTGCCAGCAGTCCCCGACAGGGATCTAATGAAAAACTGTTTTTT. Its translation is CASSPRQGSNEKLFF.

The CDR3 spells CAWRRGYTGELFF. The CDR3 coding sequence is TGTGCCTGGAGACGGGGGTACACCGGGGAGCTGTTTTTT. The chain combines TRBV30 with TRBJ2-2, with a weak D call TRBD2 (6 bases). Trimming removed 3 bases from V and 3 bases from J, with 8 bases in between. CDR1 is GTSNPN and CDR2 is SVGIG in the germline V gene (reference sequence). The CDR3 consists of 13 residues.

CDR3 in DNA: TGTGCCAGCAGCTTAGCGGAAACCAAGAACACTGAAGCTTTCTTT. This sequence encodes CASSLAETKNTEAFF. V and J are TRBV7-9 and TRBJ1-1; D not resolved. Trimming removed 0 bases from V and 1 base from J, with 9 bases in between. The length of the CDR3 is 15 residues. CDR1 SEHNR and CDR2 FQNEAQ come from the germline V gene (reference sequence).